This TCR beta chain was recovered during a study of blood T cell repertoires in COVID-19. Study overall: PBMCs, B-cell-depleted T cells, or T cells provided the cDNA or gDNA that made up the material.

TCRdb keeps only in-frame clones here, not all; method: immunoSEQ multiplex PCR. The repertoire holds under 100,000 clones, with roughly 76% as singletons. This CDR3 is built from 16 residues. The germline CDR1 and CDR2 sequences are MNHEY and SVGAGI. Deletions cut 2 bases from V and 6 bases from J, with 19 bases between. This TCR was recovered from a woman older than 75 with active or convalescent COVID-19. Sequencing used peripheral blood. The chain recombines TRBV6-5 with TRBJ1-2; possible D gene TRBD1, 5 bases. The CDR3 coding sequence is TGTGCCAGCAGTTACCTCCAAGCGGGACGGCCAGATGGCTACACCTTC. It codes for CASSYLQAGRPDGYTF.